The 22 T cell receptor beta chains listed next were all sequenced from one sample in a study of OX40 agonist ivuxolimab in advanced cancers. Generated by immunoSEQ multiplex PCR, the TCRdb table keeps only in-frame clones and is missing some. This table holds about 69,000 clones, approximately 91% found once. Sequenced here: CD4+ or CD8+ T cells sorted from blood, sampled in a trial of the OX40 agonist ivuxolimab. Receptor source: an adult with an advanced solid tumor such as melanoma, head and neck, liver or kidney cancer.

V and J are TRBV7-9 and TRBJ2-1, with 7 bases aligning to TRBD2. V was pared by 5 bases and J by 7 bases, with 2 bases of the junction left unmatched. There are 12 residues in the CDR3. The germline gives CDR1 SEHNR, CDR2 FQNEAQ (reference sequence). The chain's CDR3 is CASSRAGNEQFF. The CDR3 coding sequence is TGTGCCAGCAGCCGAGCGGGGAATGAGCAGTTCTTC.

This clone has just one count. The V gene is TRBV11-2, the J gene TRBJ2-6, with D perhaps TRBD2 (6 bases). Trimming shortened V by 1 base and J by 0 bases, and 13 bases separated the two germline ends. The CDR3 is 18 amino acids. Per the germline V gene, CDR1 is SGHAT and CDR2 is FQNNGV. CDR3 residues: CASSLVPGANSGANVLTF. As DNA, the CDR3 is TGTGCCAGCAGCTTAGTACCGGGAGCCAACTCTGGGGCCAACGTCCTGACTTTC.

A single count supports this clone. The chain couples TRBV11-2 to TRBJ2-3; D is possibly TRBD1 (5 bases). Germline CDR1 SGHAT, CDR2 FQNNGV. This CDR3 has 16 residues. V lost 3 bases, J lost 1 base, and 14 bases lay in between. Here the CDR3 reads CASSLAGNGGTDTQYF. The CDR3 DNA is TGTGCCAGCAGCTTGGCAGGGAATGGAGGCACAGATACGCAGTATTTT. The whole variable domain, filled in from reference TRBV11-2 and TRBJ2-3, reads EAGVAQSPRYKIIEKRQSVAFWCNPISGHATLYWYQQILGQGPKLLIQFQNNGVVDDSQLPKDRFSAERLKGVDSTLKIQPAKLEDSAVYLCASSLAGNGGTDTQYFGPGTRLTVL.

This clone was counted a single time. The chain combines TRBV9 with TRBJ2-3; D remains unclear. The germline V gene encodes CDR1 SGDLS and CDR2 YYNGEE. This CDR3 contains 15 residues. Trimming removed 0 bases at V and 2 bases at J, with 10 bases between. CDR3 bases: TGTGCCAGCAGCGTAGGGATAGGGAACACAGATACGCAGTATTTT. Its translation: CASSVGIGNTDTQYF.

On this clone: The missing conserved phenylalanine or tryptophan at the end of this CDR3 makes a read error likely. Because the CDR3's place on the DNA is in doubt, the DNA is left out and the CDR3 is given as listed by TCRdb. V usage is TRBV2 and J usage is TRBJ1-2. The CDR3 region is 8 residues in length, termini included. The germline V gene encodes CDR1 SNHLY and CDR2 FYNNEI. The CDR3 loop is CASREAGC.

This sequence joins TRBV27 and TRBJ1-5, with unresolved D. Germline CDR1 reads MNHEY; CDR2 reads SMNVEV (reference sequence). Between the trimmed V and J ends, which lost 4 bases and 3 bases, there was a span of 13 bases. This CDR3 contains 15 residues. The CDR3 DNA sequence: TGTGCCAGCAGTTATCGCCCGACCGTCAATCAGCCCCAGCATTTT. Translation: CASSYRPTVNQPQHF.

The rearrangement joins TRBV7-9 to TRBJ2-3; 9 bases align to TRBD1. Trimming removed 5 bases from V and 1 base from J; junction bases left unmatched: 7. The CDR3 sequence is 16 residues long. Germline CDR1 is SEHNR and CDR2 is FQNEAQ (reference sequence). CDR3 DNA sequence: TGTGCCAGCAGCATACGGACAGGGGCCGGCACAGATACGCAGTATTTT. It is translated as CASSIRTGAGTDTQYF.

V usage is TRBV27 and J usage is TRBJ2-7, with a tentative D call TRBD2 (7 bases). The ends were cut back, 2 bases at V and 3 bases at J, with 14 bases in the middle. Germline-derived CDR1 and CDR2 are MNHEY and SMNVEV (reference sequence). The CDR3 covers 15 residues. The CDR3 loop is CASSLGGGVYYEQYF. The CDR3 DNA follows: TGTGCCAGCAGTTTAGGGGGGGGCGTCTACTACGAGCAGTACTTC.

The V call is TRBV7-8, the J call TRBJ2-1; D not certain. The V end was cut by 0 bases, the J end by 7 bases, with 10 bases between. The CDR3 length is 14 residues. Germline loops: CDR1 SGHVS, CDR2 FQNEAQ. The CDR3 spells CASSLAIKENEQFF. CDR3 in DNA: TGTGCCAGCAGCTTAGCGATTAAGGAGAATGAGCAGTTCTTC.

This clone was found once. One end of the junction does not line up with germline, which may come from a read error. The genes are TRBV29-1 and TRBJ2-7; TRBD2 might be the D (5 bases). The CDR3 has 11 amino acids. Germline-derived CDR1 and CDR2 are SQVTM and ANQGSEA. In DNA form, the CDR3 reads TGCAGCGTCGAAGACTATTACGAGCAGTACTTC. Translation: CSVEDYYEQYF.

This clone has only a few counts. V usage is TRBV2 and J usage is TRBJ1-5, with D hard to call. The V and J ends lost 8 bases and 9 bases respectively, with 14 bases between them. The CDR3 has 12 amino acids. Germline V gives CDR1 SNHLY, CDR2 FYNNEI. CDR3 protein: CASGPVGRPQHF. The CDR3 nucleotides read TGTGCCAGCGGGCCAGTGGGAAGGCCCCAGCATTTT.

This clone was recorded only once. The chain links TRBV19 to TRBJ2-5; D is uncertain. This CDR3 is 14 amino acids long. V shed 6 bases and J shed 2 bases, with 13 bases lying between them. Germline CDR1 and CDR2: LNHDA and SQIVND (reference sequence). The CDR3 DNA follows: TGTGCCAGTAGCCCGAGAGCCGCGCAAGAGACCCAGTACTTC. Protein: CASSPRAAQETQYF.

The rearrangement joins TRBV9 to TRBJ2-1; TRBD2 might be the D (6 bases). V dropped 0 bases and J dropped 0 bases, with 10 bases sitting between them. The germline V gene encodes CDR1 SGDLS and CDR2 YYNGEE. This CDR3 has 16 amino acids. DNA of the CDR3: TGTGCCAGCAGCGTAGGGGGGGTGAGCTCCTACAATGAGCAGTTCTTC. Its translation is CASSVGGVSSYNEQFF. The entire variable domain, with the rest obtained from reference TRBV9 and TRBJ2-1, is as follows: DSGVTQTPKHLITATGQRVTLRCSPRSGDLSVYWYQQSLDQGLQFLIQYYNGEERAKGNILERFSAQQFPDLHSELNLSSLELGDSALYFCASSVGGVSSYNEQFFGPGTRLTVL.

This clone has just one count. The chain carries TRBV5-1 and TRBJ2-5, with no clear D. Judging by the DNA end, TRBJ2-7 fits better; the J call may be wrong. CDR1 is SGHRS, CDR2 YFSETQ, per germline. The CDR3 has 13 amino acids. The CDR3 DNA follows: TGCGCCAGCAGCTTGGCCGGGTCTTACGAGCAGTACTTC. Translating gives CASSLAGSYEQYF.

V usage is TRBV5-6 and J usage is TRBJ2-5; D is unclear. The CDR3 runs 14 residues. Between the trimmed V and J ends, which lost 0 bases and 2 bases, there was a span of 8 bases. Germline V lookup: CDR1 SGHDT, CDR2 YYEEEE. The CDR3 coding sequence is TGTGCCAGCAGCTTGGTGCCAGAACAAGAGACCCAGTACTTC. Translating it yields CASSLVPEQETQYF.

V is TRBV10-3 and J is TRBJ1-5; TRBD1 matches 9 bases. This CDR3 contains 17 residues. CDR1 and CDR2 (germline): ENHRY, SYGVKD. The V segment lost 2 bases and the J segment 2 bases; nucleotides outside the gene matches: 7. Here the CDR3 reads CAISEGQGIYGNQPQHF. The CDR3 nucleotides are TGTGCCATCAGTGAGGGACAGGGGATATATGGCAATCAGCCCCAGCATTTT.

V gene TRBV28 combines with J gene TRBJ2-5, with D possibly TRBD2 on 6 matching bases. The CDR3 is 15 residues long. Germline V lookup: CDR1 MDHEN, CDR2 SYDVKM. Trimming removed 2 bases at V and 8 bases at J, with 18 bases between. CDR3 nucleotides: TGTGCCAGCAGTTTAGCGACAGACGGCGGGGAAACCCAGTACTTC. Translated, it gives CASSLATDGGETQYF.

The chain uses TRBV14 and TRBJ1-1; D call uncertain. CDR1 and CDR2 from the germline V gene are SGHDN and FVKESK. The V end lost 1 base, the J end lost 0 bases, and 12 bases lay between the germline ends. The length of the CDR3 is 16 residues. The CDR3 nucleotides are TGTGCCAGCAGCCAAGGCTTCGGGCGACTGAACACTGAAGCTTTCTTT. The encoded protein is CASSQGFGRLNTEAFF.

This clone was found once. This chain joins TRBV12-1 and TRBJ2-1; the table's D gene call, TRBD2, was not cross checked with the DNA. TRBV12-1 is labeled a pseudogene. The CDR3 runs to 19 residues. CDR3 residues: CASSSTSGKTPPFGNEQFF. In DNA form, the CDR3 reads TGTGCCAGCAGCTCAACAAGCGGAAAAACCCCGCCTTTTGGGAATGAGCAGTTCTTC.

The genes are TRBV14 and TRBJ2-7; 11 nucleotides match TRBD2. The CDR3 consists of 15 residues. Trimming at V came to 5 bases and at J to 1 base, leaving 4 bases not matched to a gene. Germline V gives CDR1 SGHDN, CDR2 FVKESK. The CDR3: CASSTRLAGSYEQYF. The CDR3, as DNA: TGTGCCAGCAGCACCCGACTAGCGGGATCCTACGAGCAGTACTTC.

The chain combines TRBV4-2 with TRBJ2-1, with 12 bases identical to TRBD2. With V trimmed by 3 bases and J by 3 bases, 3 bases remained unmatched. This CDR3 is 16 amino acids long. The V gene's germline CDR1 is LGHNA and CDR2 YNFKEQ. The CDR3 sequence: CASSHELAGGYNEQFF. The CDR3 region has the DNA TGTGCCAGCAGCCACGAACTAGCGGGAGGCTACAATGAGCAGTTCTTC.

This clone has just one count. V gene TRBV7-8 combines with J gene TRBJ2-1; D might be TRBD2 (6 bases). This CDR3 comprises 16 residues. V dropped 1 base and J dropped 7 bases, with 17 bases sitting between them. Germline V CDR1 and CDR2: SGHVS, FQNEAQ. The DNA for the CDR3 is TGTGCCAGCAGCTTAGAGGGGAACGGACTACATAATGAGCAGTTCTTC. Translated, it gives CASSLEGNGLHNEQFF.